The rows below give T cell receptor beta chains drawn from one sample of a study of a mutant IDH1 vaccine in newly diagnosed glioma. Generated by immunoSEQ multiplex PCR, the TCRdb table keeps only in-frame clones and is missing some. The sample yields roughly 42,000 clones, approximately 83% seen once. No antigen has been assigned to these receptors. The specimen comprised PBMCs, sampled from a glioma patient whose treatment included an IDH1 peptide vaccine. The receptors shown here come from a man aged 35 to 55 with glioma. Each CDR3 is given with its conserved first and last residue. D genes are given only for firm matches. Clone size, where shown, is once, few, many, or a class for clones that have expanded.

>TRBV9|NA|TRBJ1-2|NA
TGTGCCAGCAGCCTATTCACAGGGTCCTATGGCTACACCTTC
CASSLFTGSYGYTF
>TRBV6-5|NA|TRBJ2-1|NA
TGTGCCAGCAGTTACTCCCTAGCCGGTACCTATGAGCAGTTCTTC
CASSYSLAGTYEQFF
>TRBV9|TRBD1|TRBJ2-2|NA
TGTGCCGGACCCGGGACAGGGATTTCCGGGGAGCTGTTTTTT
CAGPGTGISGELFF
>TRBV6-6|TRBD1|TRBJ1-5|NA
TGTGCCAGCAGTTACTTGACAGGGGGCAATCAGCCCCAGCATTTT
CASSYLTGGNQPQHF
>TRBV5-3|NA|TRBJ2-7|NA
TGTGCCAGAACGGGCGGGGCGGTATCCTACGAGCAGTACTTC
CARTGGAVSYEQYF
>TRBV5-4|TRBD2|TRBJ2-7|NA
TGTGCCAGCAGGGGGAGGGCAGGGGAGCAGTACTTC
CASRGRAGEQYF
>TRBV2|NA|TRBJ2-7|NA
TGTGCCAGCATGGCCGGGACTCAGAACAGCTACGAGCAGTACTTC
CASMAGTQNSYEQYF
>TRBV7-2|TRBD1|TRBJ1-1|NA
TGTGCCAGCAGCCTAATTCGACAGGGGGGCACTGAAGCTTTCTTT
CASSLIRQGGTEAFF
>TRBV4-1|NA|TRBJ1-1|NA
TGCGCCAGCAGCCAAGTTGTAGGTCAGGGAAGGACTGAAGCTTTCTTT
CASSQVVGQGRTEAFF
>TRBV5-1|NA|TRBJ2-7|once
TGCGCCAGCAGCTTGACTAGCCCCTCCTACGAGCAGTACTTC
CASSLTSPSYEQYF
>TRBV28|NA|TRBJ1-2|NA
TGTGCCAGCATGACTAACTATGGCTACACCTTC
CASMTNYGYTF
>TRBV7-6|NA|TRBJ1-1|NA
TGTGCCAGCAGCCAATTAGGCCCTGAAGCTTTCTTT
CASSQLGPEAFF
>TRBV27|NA|TRBJ1-4|NA
TGTGCCAGCAGTTGGGGACTCGCTAATGAAAAACTGTTTTTT
CASSWGLANEKLFF
>TRBV27|NA|TRBJ1-5|once
TGTGCCAGCAGACTAATAGGGCAGGTCCATCAGCCCCAGCATTTT
CASRLIGQVHQPQHF
>TRBV7-2|NA|TRBJ1-5|NA
TGTGCCAGCAGCGTTGAGATAGGGCGTCAGCCCCAGCATTTT
CASSVEIGRQPQHF
>TRBV5-1|NA|TRBJ2-3|NA
TGCGCCAGCAGCTCGACCGGGAGTCCGACAGATACGCAGTATTTT
CASSSTGSPTDTQYF
>TRBV28|NA|TRBJ1-5|few
TGTGCCAGCAGCAGGAACGTGGGCAATCAGCCCCAGCATTTT
CASSRNVGNQPQHF
>TRBV5-6|TRBD1|TRBJ2-7|NA
TGTGCCAGCAGCTCGGACAGGGTCTACGAGCAGTACTTC
CASSSDRVYEQYF
>TRBV9|NA|TRBJ2-3|NA
TGTGCCAGCAGCCCCACTCCCCCGAGCACAGATACGCAGTATTTT
CASSPTPPSTDTQYF
>TRBV29-1|NA|TRBJ2-3|NA
TGCAGCGTTGGATTGATGGGAGATACGCAGTATTTT
CSVGLMGDTQYF
>TRBV5-1|NA|TRBJ2-5|NA
TGCGCCAGCAGCTTGGTGGACGGAGGTCAACAGACCCAGTACTTC
CASSLVDGGQQTQYF
>TRBV10-1|NA|TRBJ2-7|NA
TGCGCCAGCAGTGAGCCGCATGGGTGGTACGAGCAGTACTTC
CASSEPHGWYEQYF
>TRBV10-3|NA|TRBJ1-2|NA
TGTGCCATCAGTGGAGGGCAGGGCTATGGCTACACCTTC
CAISGGQGYGYTF
>TRBV4-2|TRBD2|TRBJ2-3|once
TGTGCCAGCAGCCGAGGGACTAGCGGGACCCCGGGAGATACGCAGTATTTT
CASSRGTSGTPGDTQYF
>TRBV25-1|NA|TRBJ2-2|NA
TGTGCCAGCAGACAAGACAGCTACACCGGGGAGCTGTTTTTT
CASRQDSYTGELFF
>TRBV11-2|TRBD1|TRBJ2-1|NA
TGTGCCAGCAGCCAACGGACAGGGTCCTACAATGAGCAGTTCTTC
CASSQRTGSYNEQFF
>TRBV6-5|NA|TRBJ2-7|NA
TGTGCCAGCAGTTACTCCAGGACCCCGACCTACGAGCAGTACTTC
CASSYSRTPTYEQYF
>TRBV19|TRBD1|TRBJ2-6|once
TGTGCCAGTACCACCCTGGGACAGGGGGCTTTCGGGGCCAACGTCCTGACTTTC
CASTTLGQGAFGANVLTF
>TRBV18|NA|TRBJ2-2|NA
TGTGCCAGCCCTTTAACAGAGAACACCGGGGAGCTGTTTTTT
CASPLTENTGELFF
>TRBV9|NA|TRBJ2-1|NA
TGTGCCAGCAGCGTGGGGACCTACAATGAGCAGTTCTTC
CASSVGTYNEQFF
>TRBV21-1|NA|TRBJ2-2|NA
TGTGCCAGCAGCAAAGCCCGGATTCACAGCAACACCGGGGAGCTGTTTTTT
CASSKARIHSNTGELFF
>TRBV6-1|NA|TRBJ1-1|NA
TGTGCCAGCAGTGGAATACAGGTGGACACTGAAGCTTTCTTT
CASSGIQVDTEAFF
>TRBV6-5|TRBD2|TRBJ2-1|NA
TGTGCCAGCAGTTACTCGGTACTAGCGGGAGGCAATGAGCAGTTCTTC
CASSYSVLAGGNEQFF
>TRBV15|TRBD2|TRBJ2-7|NA
TGTGCCACCAGCAGGCCGGGACTAGCGGACTACGAGCAGTACTTC
CATSRPGLADYEQYF
>TRBV5-1|NA|TRBJ1-4|NA
TGCGCCAGCAGCCCGAGAGGGGTCGGGGAAAAACTGTTTTTT
CASSPRGVGEKLFF
>TRBV5-6|NA|TRBJ1-5|NA
TGTGCCAGCAGCTTGGGGCGCAATCAGCCCCAGCATTTT
CASSLGRNQPQHF
>TRBV5-1|NA|TRBJ2-7|NA
TGCGCCAGCAGGACCACAAATCGGAGGGGCTACGAGCAGTACTTC
CASRTTNRRGYEQYF
>TRBV5-6|NA|TRBJ1-5|NA
TGTGCCAGCAGCTTGTTCCAGGGGATTCAGCCCCAGCATTTT
CASSLFQGIQPQHF
>TRBV5-1|NA|TRBJ2-7|NA
TGCGCCAGCAGGACTGCCGACTCCTACGAGCAGTACTTC
CASRTADSYEQYF
>TRBV11-2|TRBD2|TRBJ2-3|NA
TGTGCCAGCAGCTGGTCGCTAGCGGGAGGAGATGATACGCAGTATTTT
CASSWSLAGGDDTQYF
>TRBV4-1|TRBD2|TRBJ2-4|NA
TGCGCCAGCAGCCAGACTAGCGGGACTTCCTTAGCCAAAAACATTCAGTACTTC
CASSQTSGTSLAKNIQYF
>TRBV6-4|TRBD2|TRBJ2-3|NA
TGTGCCAGCAGTCCGGGACTAGCGGGAGTGAAGTGGAGCACAGATACGCAGTATTTT
CASSPGLAGVKWSTDTQYF
>TRBV5-1|NA|TRBJ2-5|NA
TGCGCCAGCAGCCCCGAGGGGGAGACCCAGTACTTC
CASSPEGETQYF
>TRBV19|NA|TRBJ2-3|NA
TGTGCCAGTAGGAAGGACGTAATAGATACGCAGTATTTT
CASRKDVIDTQYF
>TRBV4-1|NA|TRBJ1-1|few
TGCGCCAGCAGCCAAGATCGGTCTGCCCAACTAGCCACTGAAGCTTTCTTT
CASSQDRSAQLATEAFF
>TRBV2|NA|TRBJ2-7|NA
TGTGCCAGCAGCTACTCCGAGGCCTACGAGCAGTACTTC
CASSYSEAYEQYF
>TRBV19|TRBD2|TRBJ2-1|NA
TGTGCCAGTAGTATAGTGAAGAGCGGGAGTACTAATGAGCAGTTCTTC
CASSIVKSGSTNEQFF
>TRBV6-5|TRBD1|TRBJ2-7|NA
TGTGCCAGCAGCCTCCGGGGGACAGGGGGCTACGAGCAGTACTTC
CASSLRGTGGYEQYF
>TRBV10-3|NA|TRBJ2-3|once
TGTGCCATCAGTGCAGACGGGCCCCTTAGCGATACGCAGTATTTT
CAISADGPLSDTQYF
>TRBV10-3|NA|TRBJ2-5|NA
TGTGCCCTTAGGGACAAGGAGTTCGGGACCCAGTACTTC
CALRDKEFGTQYF
>TRBV5-6|NA|TRBJ1-4|NA
TGTGCCAGCAGCTTATCTGGAGGGTATGGTGAAAAACTGTTTTTT
CASSLSGGYGEKLFF
>TRBV7-9|NA|TRBJ1-4|few
TGTGCCAGCAGCCCGGCATTTAATGAAAAACTGTTTTTT
CASSPAFNEKLFF
>TRBV6-6|TRBD1|TRBJ2-7|NA
TGTGCCAGCAGTTACTCCCGGGACAGGGAAGCCTACGAGCAGTACTTC
CASSYSRDREAYEQYF
>TRBV13|TRBD2|TRBJ2-1|NA
TGTGCCAGCAGCTTAGGCTCTAGCGGGATCTACAATGAGCAGTTCTTC
CASSLGSSGIYNEQFF
>TRBV19|NA|TRBJ2-5|NA
TGTGCCAGTAGCGGGAGCCAAGAGACCCAGTACTTC
CASSGSQETQYF
>TRBV27|NA|TRBJ1-2|NA
TGTGCCAGCAGTTTAAAGCCAGGCTATGGCTACACCTTC
CASSLKPGYGYTF